This TCR beta chain was sequenced during a study of blood T cell repertoires in COVID-19. About the research overall: Sites across the United States, Italy and Spain contributed samples from acute and convalescent COVID-19. Sample material is recorded as cDNA or gDNA derived from T cells, B-cell-depleted T cells, or PBMCs.

The CDR3 loop spans 15 amino acids. Germline V CDR1 and CDR2: SGHVS, FQNEAQ. The germline V and J ends were trimmed by 4 bases and 3 bases, with 13 bases remaining between them. In the original analysis: Reference gene primer amplification gave nucleated cell count estimates. TCRdb's copy holds only in-frame clones and misses some; the assay was immunoSEQ multiplex PCR. That table is the source of V, J and clone size, and D and trimming were worked out from the DNA. The table shows 190,000 or so clones, with approximately 87% occurring only once. The sequence was collected from a woman between 18 and 29 years old who had recovered from COVID-19. Sequences were obtained from peripheral blood. The V and J genes are TRBV7-8 and TRBJ1-3; weak D call: TRBD1 (5 bases). CDR3 DNA: TGTGCCAGCAGCTCACCGACAGCGCTTGGAAACACCATATATTTT. Translating it yields CASSSPTALGNTIYF.